This is a list of T cell receptor beta chains from one sample in a study of Graves' ophthalmopathy and Graves' hyperthyroidism. A single record per CDR3 protein comes from TCRdb applying MiXCR to the multiplex PCR reads. The table shows some 360,000 distinct CDR3 sequences, with roughly 15% occurring only once. The specimen was peripheral blood. These receptors all come from an adult woman with stable Graves' hyperthyroidism. CDR3s include the opening cysteine and the closing phenylalanine or tryptophan. The order of the fields is CDR3 DNA, CDR3 protein, D gene, V gene, J gene, clone size. D genes are given only for firm matches. Size values are once, few and many counts, or a class for expanded clones, and some rows have none.

TGTGCCAGCAGTTATTTCGTATCGAGTACGGTCGACAGGGTGAACACCGGGGAGCTGTTTTTT,CASSYFVSSTVDRVNTGELFF,TRBD1,TRBV28,TRBJ2-2,many
TGTGCCAGCAGTGAGTACCTACGGACTAGCGCGCAAGAGACCCAGTACTTC,CASSEYLRTSAQETQYF,TRBD2,TRBV25-1,TRBJ2-5,many
TGCAGTGCTAGAGAGGGGGGCCCGAACACTGAAGCTTTCTTT,CSAREGGPNTEAFF,-,TRBV20-1,TRBJ1-1,many
TGTGCCAGCAGTGACCCCCCAGGGGTGGACACTGAAGCTTTCTTT,CASSDPPGVDTEAFF,-,TRBV6-1,TRBJ1-1,-
TGTGCCAGCAGTTTGGAAGGAACGCCCGGGGAGCTGTTTTTT,CASSLEGTPGELFF,-,TRBV12-3/TRBV12-4,TRBJ2-2,many
TGTGCCAGCAGTGAAGCGACAGGGCCTAATAAACCCCTCCACTTT,CASSEATGPNKPLHF,TRBD1,TRBV25-1,TRBJ1-6,many
TGTGCCAGCATCGTCATAGCGGGGGGGAGCTCCTACGAGCAGTACTTC,CASIVIAGGSSYEQYF,TRBD2,TRBV6-5,TRBJ2-7,many
TGTGCCAGCAGTTTATTGTCGGCGCAGTACTTC,CASSLLSAQYF,-,TRBV28,TRBJ2-7,many
TGTGCCAGCAGTTTAAGGCCGGCCTACGAGCAGTACTTC,CASSLRPAYEQYF,-,TRBV12-3/TRBV12-4,TRBJ2-7,many
TGTGCCAGCAGTTTGGGGACCCCAATGATGGACACTGAAGCTTTCTTT,CASSLGTPMMDTEAFF,-,TRBV27,TRBJ1-1,many
TGTGCCAGCAAGCGTTCCTACGAGCAGTACTTC,CASKRSYEQYF,-,TRBV6-2/TRBV6-3,TRBJ2-7,many
TGTGCCAGCAGCGCGACTAGCGGGAGGGGTTCCGAGACCCAGTACTTC,CASSATSGRGSETQYF,TRBD2,TRBV7-3,TRBJ2-5,many
TGTGCCAGCAGCCCGCTAACAGGGCGGGAAGCTTTCTTT,CASSPLTGREAFF,-,TRBV28,TRBJ1-1,many
TGCAGTGCCACAGGGGGCCGACGAGGGGCCAACGTCCTGACTTTC,CSATGGRRGANVLTF,TRBD1,TRBV20-1,TRBJ2-6,many
TGTGCCAGCAGTTACGGTCAGGCCAGAGAGACCCAGTACTTC,CASSYGQARETQYF,-,TRBV6-5,TRBJ2-5,-
TGTGCCAGCATTGCGTCCTTTCGGGCGGGCACCTTAGTATATACCTACGAGCAGTACTTC,CASIASFRAGTLVYTYEQYF,-,TRBV2,TRBJ2-7,-
TGTGCCAGTAGTATGAATGATTGGGGCGCAGAGTATGGCTACACCTTC,CASSMNDWGAEYGYTF,-,TRBV19,TRBJ1-2,many
TGTGCCAGCAGTTACTCGAATACCGAGGCCGGGGAGCTGTTTTTT,CASSYSNTEAGELFF,-,TRBV6-2/TRBV6-3,TRBJ2-2,-
TGCAGTGCTAAAAACCGGGACGCGGACTCTTCACCCCTCCACTTT,CSAKNRDADSSPLHF,-,TRBV20-1,TRBJ1-6,few
TGTGCCAGCCCCAGGCAGTACTTC,CASPRQYF,-,TRBV12-3/TRBV12-4,TRBJ2-7,many
TGCGCCAGCAGCCTAGGGACTGCCCCTGGAAGCGAGCAGTACTTC,CASSLGTAPGSEQYF,-,TRBV5-1,TRBJ2-7,many
TGTGCCAGCACCACAAGCCGGGGTACCGGGGAGCTGTTTTTT,CASTTSRGTGELFF,-,TRBV2,TRBJ2-2,-
TGTGCCAGCATGGGGATGCGTGAGACCCAGTACTTC,CASMGMRETQYF,-,TRBV6-5,TRBJ2-5,few
TGCGCCAGCAGCTTGACGGTCCCAGGGAGATACGAGCAGTACTTC,CASSLTVPGRYEQYF,-,TRBV5-1,TRBJ2-7,many
TGTGCCTGGAGGAAAAACACTGAAGCTTTCTTT,CAWRKNTEAFF,-,TRBV30,TRBJ1-1,many
TGTGCCAGCAGTGAATCGAGGGACTTCCCTTTATTGGAGACCCAGTACTTC,CASSESRDFPLLETQYF,-,TRBV6-1,TRBJ2-5,many
TGTGCCAGCAGCCAGCAGGGGTATAGTTCACCCCTCCACTTT,CASSQQGYSSPLHF,-,TRBV11-2,TRBJ1-6,many
TGCGCTCTGGGCGGGGACAGGGGGGCTTACGAGCAGTACTTC,CALGGDRGAYEQYF,TRBD1,TRBV4-1,TRBJ2-7,many
TGCGCCAGCAGCTCTTCAGCGGGAGGGCCATACGAGCAGTACTTC,CASSSSAGGPYEQYF,TRBD2,TRBV5-1,TRBJ2-7,many
TGTGCCAGCAGTGGTCCCGGGACTAGCGCCCAGGGGTACGAGCAGTACTTC,CASSGPGTSAQGYEQYF,TRBD2,TRBV6-1,TRBJ2-7,many
TGTGCCAGCAGTACCCCAACTGACAGGGCTGGGGCCAACGTCCTGACTTTC,CASSTPTDRAGANVLTF,TRBD1,TRBV2,TRBJ2-6,-
TGTGCCAGCAGTTACGACAGGGGGAACACCGGGGAGCTGTTTTTT,CASSYDRGNTGELFF,TRBD1,TRBV12-3/TRBV12-4,TRBJ2-2,many
TGTGCCAGCAGCGGCCGGGACAGGGAGTCAACTTACTATGGCTACACCTTC,CASSGRDRESTYYGYTF,TRBD1,TRBV7-8,TRBJ1-2,many
TGTGCCAGCAGTTTCCGAGGGGGACGTGGAGAGACCCAGTACTTC,CASSFRGGRGETQYF,-,TRBV12-3/TRBV12-4,TRBJ2-5,-
TGCGCCAGCAGCTTCAACACGGGAGATCTGTTCTTC,CASSFNTGDLFF,-,TRBV5-1,TRBJ1-2,-
TGTGCCAGCAGTGAGGGGGCTGGCAACTATGGCTACACCTTC,CASSEGAGNYGYTF,-,TRBV2,TRBJ1-2,many
TGTGCCAGCAGAGAGGAGGGGGCTTCTGGAAACACCATATATTTT,CASREEGASGNTIYF,TRBD1,TRBV28,TRBJ1-3,many
TGTGCTAGTAATTTGGGCCCCGGACAGGGCAGATACGAGCAGTACTTC,CASNLGPGQGRYEQYF,TRBD1,TRBV12-5,TRBJ2-7,many
TGTGCCAGCAGTTATTGGCCCAAAGGGGATGAGCAGTTCTTC,CASSYWPKGDEQFF,-,TRBV6-5,TRBJ2-1,-
TGCAGCGCCGGCCAGGCCGGGGAGCTGTTTTTT,CSAGQAGELFF,-,TRBV29-1,TRBJ2-2,many
TGTGCCAGCAGTTTGGAAGTCCTCGGCACTGAAGCTTTCTTT,CASSLEVLGTEAFF,-,TRBV12-3/TRBV12-4,TRBJ1-1,many
TGTGCCAGCAGCCCTACAGGGTTTGGTGGAAACACCATATATTTT,CASSPTGFGGNTIYF,-,TRBV9,TRBJ1-3,few
TGTGCCAGCACCCCGTGGGAGGACTCCTACGAGCAGTACTTC,CASTPWEDSYEQYF,-,TRBV7-9,TRBJ2-7,many
TGTGCCAGTAGTACCGGGACTAGCGTATACGAGCAGTACTTC,CASSTGTSVYEQYF,TRBD2,TRBV19,TRBJ2-7,many
TGTGCCAGCAGTCCCTCCCGTGAAGGGTACTATGGCTACACCTTC,CASSPSREGYYGYTF,-,TRBV6-6,TRBJ1-2,many
TGCAGTGCTAGGGGGGGGTCCCGCGGGCAGGGGGCCACCGGGGAGCTGTTTTTT,CSARGGSRGQGATGELFF,-,TRBV20-1,TRBJ2-2,-
TGTGCCAGCAGCTTGACTAGCGGGAGAGAGACCCAGTACTTC,CASSLTSGRETQYF,TRBD2,TRBV11-2,TRBJ2-5,many
TGTGCCACCGGTCGTTTGACTGAAGCTTTCTTT,CATGRLTEAFF,-,TRBV6-2/TRBV6-3,TRBJ1-1,once
TGTGCCAGCAGTTTAAACTACGAGCAGTACTTC,CASSLNYEQYF,-,TRBV5-1,TRBJ2-7,many
TGCGCCAGCAGCCAAGGAGGGGAGGACGAGCAGTACTTC,CASSQGGEDEQYF,-,TRBV4-1,TRBJ2-7,few
TGTGCCAGCAGCCCCCCAGGACTTTTAACCTACGAGCAGTACTTC,CASSPPGLLTYEQYF,-,TRBV28,TRBJ2-7,many
TGTGCCAGCAGTTTAGAGACAGCCAATCAGCCCCAGCATTTT,CASSLETANQPQHF,-,TRBV28,TRBJ1-5,many
TGTGCCAGCAGCTGGGCTGGCCCACAGGGACAGGGGCCCCAGCATTTT,CASSWAGPQGQGPQHF,TRBD1,TRBV6-1,TRBJ1-5,-
TGTGCCAGCAGCCACGGGGGCGGAAGAGCTAACTATGGCTACACCTTC,CASSHGGGRANYGYTF,-,TRBV3-1,TRBJ1-2,few
TGTGCCAGCAGTTTAATTGCCAGGGGCACCTATAATTCACCCCTCCACTTT,CASSLIARGTYNSPLHF,-,TRBV27,TRBJ1-6,many
TGTGCCACCAGCAGGGACAGGGGGCACTCCTACGAGCAGTACTTC,CATSRDRGHSYEQYF,TRBD1,TRBV15,TRBJ2-7,few
TGTGCCAGCTCGAGTGACCCGAACACTGAAGCTTTCTTT,CASSSDPNTEAFF,-,TRBV18,TRBJ1-1,many
TGTGCCAGCAGTTTAAGTCTAAGGGGGATGGAGACCCAGTACTTC,CASSLSLRGMETQYF,-,TRBV28,TRBJ2-5,many
TGTGCCAGCCACGAAGGAGGGCCTTATAGCAATCAGCCCCAGCATTTT,CASHEGGPYSNQPQHF,-,TRBV2,TRBJ1-5,many
TGCAGTGCTAGAGATCTTGGAGGTGCGGAGACCCAGTACTTC,CSARDLGGAETQYF,-,TRBV20-1,TRBJ2-5,many